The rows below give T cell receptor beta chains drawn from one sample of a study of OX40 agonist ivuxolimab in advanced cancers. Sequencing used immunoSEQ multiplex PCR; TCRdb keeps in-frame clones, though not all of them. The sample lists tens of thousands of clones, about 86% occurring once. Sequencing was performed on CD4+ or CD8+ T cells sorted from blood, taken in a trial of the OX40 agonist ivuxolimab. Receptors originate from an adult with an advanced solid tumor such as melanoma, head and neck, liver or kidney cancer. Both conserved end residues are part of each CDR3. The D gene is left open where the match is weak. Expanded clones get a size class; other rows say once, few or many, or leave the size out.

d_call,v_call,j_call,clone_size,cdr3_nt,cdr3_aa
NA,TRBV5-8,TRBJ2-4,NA,TGTGCCAGCAGCCCGGGGGTGAAGGTAGCCAAAAACATTCAGTACTTC,CASSPGVKVAKNIQYF
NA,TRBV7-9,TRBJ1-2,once,TGTGCCAGCAGCTCGACGGTGAACTATGGCTACACCTTC,CASSSTVNYGYTF
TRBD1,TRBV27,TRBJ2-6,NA,TGTGCCAGCAGTAAACAAGGGACAGTCCTTCGCTCTGGGGCCAACGTCCTGACTTTC,CASSKQGTVLRSGANVLTF
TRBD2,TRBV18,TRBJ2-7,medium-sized,TGTGCCAGCTCACCTCGGACTAGCGGGGCCTACGAGCAGTACTTC,CASSPRTSGAYEQYF
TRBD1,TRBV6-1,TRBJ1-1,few,TGTGCCAGCAGAGGGACAGACATGAACACTGAAGCTTTCTTT,CASRGTDMNTEAFF
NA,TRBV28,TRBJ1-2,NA,TGTGCCAGCGGGGGGGTGGCAGTCAGTCTATCCCGCTATGGCTACACCTTC,CASGGVAVSLSRYGYTF
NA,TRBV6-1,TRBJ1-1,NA,TGTGCCAGCAGTGAAGGCGGGGGGCCTAAGAACACTGAAGCTTTCTTT,CASSEGGGPKNTEAFF
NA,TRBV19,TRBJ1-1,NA,TGTGCCAGTAGTAATCCGGGCGTTTCTCTTGAAGCTTTCTTT,CASSNPGVSLEAFF
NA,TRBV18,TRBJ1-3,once,TGTGCCAGCTCACCCAACAGTGCTTCTGGAAACACCATATATTTT,CASSPNSASGNTIYF
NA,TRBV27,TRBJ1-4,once,TGTGCCAGCTCCAGGGCCTGGAGCGAAAAACTGTTTTTT,CASSRAWSEKLFF
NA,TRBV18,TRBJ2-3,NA,TGTGCCAGCTCACCGAGGTCAATCACAGATACGCAGTATTTT,CASSPRSITDTQYF
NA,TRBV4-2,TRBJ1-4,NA,TGTGCCAGCAGCCAAATCGAGACGGGGGGTGAAAAACTGTTTTTT,CASSQIETGGEKLFF
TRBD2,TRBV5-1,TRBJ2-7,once,TGCGCCAGCAGACCTACCACGGGGGGGCTTGAGGACTTC,CASRPTTGGLEDF
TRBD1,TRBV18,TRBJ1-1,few,TGTGCCAGCTCACGAATAGAGACAGGGGGTGGCACTGAAGCTTTCTTT,CASSRIETGGGTEAFF
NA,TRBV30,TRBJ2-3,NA,TGTGCCTGGAGAGCCGTCTGGGGGGAGGAGGGCACAGATACGCAGTATTTT,CAWRAVWGEEGTDTQYF
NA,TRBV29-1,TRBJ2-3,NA,TGCAGCGTTGAAGTAGGGCGAGATACGCAGTATTTT,CSVEVGRDTQYF
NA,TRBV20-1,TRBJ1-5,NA,TGCAGTGCTAGAGAGGGACAGCCCCAGCATTTT,CSAREGQPQHF
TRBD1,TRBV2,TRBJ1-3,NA,TGTGCCAGTCAAGGGGGCGTAAGGACTGGAAACACCATATATTTT,CASQGGVRTGNTIYF
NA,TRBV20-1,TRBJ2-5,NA,TGCAGTGCTAGTGGGGAGACCCAGTACTTC,CSASGETQYF
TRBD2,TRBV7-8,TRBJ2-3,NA,TGTGCCAGCAGCCTCCCGGCGGGGGGGTCACATACGCAGTATTTT,CASSLPAGGSHTQYF
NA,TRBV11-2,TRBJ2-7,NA,TGTGCCAGCAGCTTAGGGGGAAGGTACGAGCAGTACTTC,CASSLGGRYEQYF
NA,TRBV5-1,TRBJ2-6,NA,TGCGCCAGCAGCTTGGGCGGGGGGGCCAACGTCCTGACTTTC,CASSLGGGANVLTF
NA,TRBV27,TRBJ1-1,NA,TGTGCCAGCAGTTTATCGGTGGGGGGCCCTGAAGCTTTCTTT,CASSLSVGGPEAFF
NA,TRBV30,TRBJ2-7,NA,TGTGCCTGGAGTCTAGGACAGAACTACGAGCAGTACTTC,CAWSLGQNYEQYF
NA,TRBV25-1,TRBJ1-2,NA,TGTGCCAGCAGCCACACGGGGGGGGGAGGCTATGGCTACACCTTC,CASSHTGGGGYGYTF
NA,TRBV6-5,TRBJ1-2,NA,TGTGCCAGCAGGGCACCCAACTATGGCTACACCTTC,CASRAPNYGYTF
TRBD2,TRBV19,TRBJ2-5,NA,TGTGCCAGTAGTCCGACTAGCCTCGGGGCCCAGTACTTC,CASSPTSLGAQYF
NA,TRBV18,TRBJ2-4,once,TGTGCCAGCTCCCCGCTAGGGGATGCCAAAAACATTCAGTACTTC,CASSPLGDAKNIQYF
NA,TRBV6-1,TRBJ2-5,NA,TGTGCCAGCTCTCAACGGGGTGGACAAGAGACCCAGTACTTC,CASSQRGGQETQYF
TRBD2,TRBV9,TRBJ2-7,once,TGTGCCAGCAGCGTCAGCGGGGGGAGGTACGAGCAGTACTTC,CASSVSGGRYEQYF
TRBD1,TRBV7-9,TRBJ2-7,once,TGTGCCAGCAGCTCGGACAGGGCCCCCTACGAGCAGTACTTC,CASSSDRAPYEQYF
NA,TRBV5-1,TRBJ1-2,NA,TGCGCCAGCAGCTTGGTTGGCTCCGGGTATGGCTACACCTTC,CASSLVGSGYGYTF
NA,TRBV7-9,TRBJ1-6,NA,TGTGCCAGCAGCTTAGGTGGGTCACCCCTCCACTTT,CASSLGGSPLHF
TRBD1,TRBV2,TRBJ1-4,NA,TGTGCCAGCAGTGACAGGGGGAATGAAAAACTGTTTTTT,CASSDRGNEKLFF
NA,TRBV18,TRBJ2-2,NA,TGTGCCAGCTCACCATATAGTGGGAACACCGGGGAGCTGTTTTTT,CASSPYSGNTGELFF
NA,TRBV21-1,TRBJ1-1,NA,TGTGCCAGCAGCAAAGCGAGGGTATGGGGAACTGAAGCTTTCTTT,CASSKARVWGTEAFF
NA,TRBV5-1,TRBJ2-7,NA,TGCGCCAGCAGCTTGGTTGGCCAAACCTACGAGCAGTACTTC,CASSLVGQTYEQYF
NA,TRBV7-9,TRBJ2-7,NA,TGTGCCAGCAGCTTAGTTGGCTACGAGCAGTACTTC,CASSLVGYEQYF
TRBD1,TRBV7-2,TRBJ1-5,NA,TGTGCCAGCAGCTCACAGACAGGGGCCAATCAGCCCCAGCATTTT,CASSSQTGANQPQHF
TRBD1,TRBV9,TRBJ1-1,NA,TGTGCCAGCAGCGCCGCAGGGGGCAACACTGAAGCTTTCTTT,CASSAAGGNTEAFF
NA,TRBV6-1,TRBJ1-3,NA,TGTGCCAGCATTAGCGGGCCCGTCTCTGGAAACACCATATATTTT,CASISGPVSGNTIYF
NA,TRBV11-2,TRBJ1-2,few,TGTGCCAGCAGCTTAGGGGGCAGAAACTATGGCTACACCTTC,CASSLGGRNYGYTF
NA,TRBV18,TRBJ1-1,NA,TGTGCCAGCTCACCACCGGGGAGGACTGAAGCTTTCTTT,CASSPPGRTEAFF
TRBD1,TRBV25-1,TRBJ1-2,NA,TGTGCCAGCCGGTCCGGGACAGACTATGGCTACACCTTC,CASRSGTDYGYTF
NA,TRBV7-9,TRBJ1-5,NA,TGTGCCAGCAGCTTAGGCCAGGGTGGGGATAGCAATCAGCCCCAGCATTTT,CASSLGQGGDSNQPQHF
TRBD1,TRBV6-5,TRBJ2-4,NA,TGTGCCAGCAGCCACGACAGGGTGAGAAAAAACATTCAGTACTTC,CASSHDRVRKNIQYF
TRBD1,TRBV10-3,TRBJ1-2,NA,TGTGCCATCAAACAGACAGGGAGGGGATACTATGGCTACACCTTC,CAIKQTGRGYYGYTF
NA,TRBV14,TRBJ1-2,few,TGTGCCTCGGGCAGCCTAAGCTATGGCTACACCTTC,CASGSLSYGYTF
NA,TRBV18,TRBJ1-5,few,TGTGCCAGCTCACAAGAGACCAATCAGCCCCAGCATTTT,CASSQETNQPQHF
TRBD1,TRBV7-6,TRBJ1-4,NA,TGTGCCAGCAGCCTAACAGGGGGCACTAATGAAAAACTGTTTTTT,CASSLTGGTNEKLFF
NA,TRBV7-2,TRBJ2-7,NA,TGTGCCAGCAGCTTGGGAGCAGGGTACGAGCAGTACTTC,CASSLGAGYEQYF
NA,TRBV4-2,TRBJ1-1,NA,TGTGCCAGCAGCCAAAAGAACACTGAAGCTTTCTTT,CASSQKNTEAFF
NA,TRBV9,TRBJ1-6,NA,TGTGCCAGCAGCGTCGACGGCCTTTCCCCACCCCTCCACTTT,CASSVDGLSPPLHF
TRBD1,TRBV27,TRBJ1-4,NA,TGTGCCAGCAGTTCCGGACAGGACGACAATGAAAAACTGTTTTTT,CASSSGQDDNEKLFF
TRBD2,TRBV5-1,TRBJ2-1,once,TGCGCCAGCAGCGAGAGTAGCGGGGGTGACAATGAGCAGTTCTTC,CASSESSGGDNEQFF